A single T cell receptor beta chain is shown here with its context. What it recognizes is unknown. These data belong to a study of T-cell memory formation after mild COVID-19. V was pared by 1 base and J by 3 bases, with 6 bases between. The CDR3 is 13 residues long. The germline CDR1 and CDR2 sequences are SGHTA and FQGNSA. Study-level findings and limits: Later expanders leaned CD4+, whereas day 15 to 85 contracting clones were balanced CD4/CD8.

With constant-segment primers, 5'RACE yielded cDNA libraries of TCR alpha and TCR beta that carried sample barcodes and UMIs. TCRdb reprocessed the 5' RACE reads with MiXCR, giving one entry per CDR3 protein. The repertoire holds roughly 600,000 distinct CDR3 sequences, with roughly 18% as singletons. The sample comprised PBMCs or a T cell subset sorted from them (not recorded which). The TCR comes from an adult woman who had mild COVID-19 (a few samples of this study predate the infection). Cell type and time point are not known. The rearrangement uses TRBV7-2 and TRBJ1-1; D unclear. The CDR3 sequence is CASSLGSYTEAFF. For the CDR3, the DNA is TGTGCCAGCAGCTTAGGGAGTTACACTGAAGCTTTCTTT.